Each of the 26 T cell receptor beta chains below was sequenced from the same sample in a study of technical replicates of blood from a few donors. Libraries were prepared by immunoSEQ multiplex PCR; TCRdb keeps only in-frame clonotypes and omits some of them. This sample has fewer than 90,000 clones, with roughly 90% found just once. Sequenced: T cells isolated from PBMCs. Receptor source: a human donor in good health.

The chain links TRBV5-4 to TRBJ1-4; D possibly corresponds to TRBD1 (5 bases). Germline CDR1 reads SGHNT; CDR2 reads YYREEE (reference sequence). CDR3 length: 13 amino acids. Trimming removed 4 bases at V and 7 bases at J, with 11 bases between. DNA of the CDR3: TGTGCCAGCAGCCCCATCGGGGGTGAAAAACTGTTTTTT. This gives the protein CASSPIGGEKLFF. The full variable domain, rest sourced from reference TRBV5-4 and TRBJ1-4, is ETGVTQSPTHLIKTRGQQVTLRCSSQSGHNTVSWYQQALGQGPQFIFQYYREEENGRGNFPPRFSGLQFPNYSSELNVNALELDDSALYLCASSPIGGEKLFFGSGTQLSVL.

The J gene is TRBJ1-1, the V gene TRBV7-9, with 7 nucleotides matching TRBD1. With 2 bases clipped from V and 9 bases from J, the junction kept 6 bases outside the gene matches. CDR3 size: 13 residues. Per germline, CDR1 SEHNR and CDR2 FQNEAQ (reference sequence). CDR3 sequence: CASSLRQGVKAFF. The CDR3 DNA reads TGTGCCAGCAGCTTAAGACAGGGAGTTAAAGCTTTCTTT.

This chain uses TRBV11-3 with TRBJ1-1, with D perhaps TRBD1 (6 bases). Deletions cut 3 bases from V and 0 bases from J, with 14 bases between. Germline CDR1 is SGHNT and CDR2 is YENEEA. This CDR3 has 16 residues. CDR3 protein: CASSFGTFSMNTEAFF. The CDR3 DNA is TGTGCCAGCAGCTTCGGGACATTTAGCATGAACACTGAAGCTTTCTTT.

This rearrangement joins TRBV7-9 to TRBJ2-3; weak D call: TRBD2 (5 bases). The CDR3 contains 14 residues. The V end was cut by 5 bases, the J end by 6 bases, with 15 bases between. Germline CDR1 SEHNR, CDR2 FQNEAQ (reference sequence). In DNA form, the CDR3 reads TGTGCCAGCAGCCCCCGGAAGGAGCGGGATACGCAGTATTTT. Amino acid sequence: CASSPRKERDTQYF.

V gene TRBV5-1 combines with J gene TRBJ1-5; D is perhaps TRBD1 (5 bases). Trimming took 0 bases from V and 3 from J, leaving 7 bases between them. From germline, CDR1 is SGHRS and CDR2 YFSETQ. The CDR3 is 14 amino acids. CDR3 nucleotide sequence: TGCGCCAGCAGCTTGGAGGGGTTCAATCAGCCCCAGCATTTT. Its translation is CASSLEGFNQPQHF. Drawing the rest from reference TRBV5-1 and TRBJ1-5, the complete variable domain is KAGVTQTPRYLIKTRGQQVTLSCSPISGHRSVSWYQQTPGQGLQFLFEYFSETQRNKGNFPGRFSGRQFSNSRSEMNVSTLELGDSALYLCASSLEGFNQPQHFGDGTRLSIL.

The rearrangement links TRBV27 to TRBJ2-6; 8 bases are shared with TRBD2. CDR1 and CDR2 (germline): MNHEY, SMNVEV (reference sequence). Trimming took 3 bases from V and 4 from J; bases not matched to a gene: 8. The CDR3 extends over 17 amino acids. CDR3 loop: CASSFQREWTGANVLTF. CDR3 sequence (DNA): TGTGCCAGCAGTTTCCAGCGGGAGTGGACCGGGGCCAACGTCCTGACTTTC.

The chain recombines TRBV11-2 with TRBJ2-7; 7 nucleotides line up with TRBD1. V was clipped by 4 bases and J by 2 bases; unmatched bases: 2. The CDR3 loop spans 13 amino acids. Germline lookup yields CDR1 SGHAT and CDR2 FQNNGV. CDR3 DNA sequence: TGTGCCAGCAGCTCCGGGACAGCCTACGAGCAGTACTTC. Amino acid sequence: CASSSGTAYEQYF. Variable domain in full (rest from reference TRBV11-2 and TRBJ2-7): EAGVAQSPRYKIIEKRQSVAFWCNPISGHATLYWYQQILGQGPKLLIQFQNNGVVDDSQLPKDRFSAERLKGVDSTLKIQPAKLEDSAVYLCASSSGTAYEQYFGPGTRLTVT.

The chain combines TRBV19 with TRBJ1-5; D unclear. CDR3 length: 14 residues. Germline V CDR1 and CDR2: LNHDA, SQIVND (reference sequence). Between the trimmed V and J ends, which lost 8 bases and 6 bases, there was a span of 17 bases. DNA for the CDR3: TGTGCCAGTGGAAGGGCACCACGGGGTCAGCCCCAGCATTTT. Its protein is CASGRAPRGQPQHF.

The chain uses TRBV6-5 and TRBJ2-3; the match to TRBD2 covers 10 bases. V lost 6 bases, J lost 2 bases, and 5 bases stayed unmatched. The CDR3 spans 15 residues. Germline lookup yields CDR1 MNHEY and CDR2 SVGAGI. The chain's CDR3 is CASRRTSGSTDTQYF. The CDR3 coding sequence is TGTGCCAGCAGAAGGACTAGCGGTTCCACAGATACGCAGTATTTT.

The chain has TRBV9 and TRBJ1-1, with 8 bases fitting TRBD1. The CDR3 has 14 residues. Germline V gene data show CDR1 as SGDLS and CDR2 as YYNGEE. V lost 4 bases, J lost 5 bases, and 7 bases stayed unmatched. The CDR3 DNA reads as TGTGCCAGCAGCTATGGGACAGGCCCAACTGAAGCTTTCTTT. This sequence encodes CASSYGTGPTEAFF.

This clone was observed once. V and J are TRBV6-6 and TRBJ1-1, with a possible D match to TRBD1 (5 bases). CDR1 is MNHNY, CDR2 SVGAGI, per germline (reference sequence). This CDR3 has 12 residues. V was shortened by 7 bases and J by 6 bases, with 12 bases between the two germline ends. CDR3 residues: CASIRTSAEAFF. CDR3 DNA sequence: TGTGCCAGCATTAGGACATCCGCTGAAGCTTTCTTT.

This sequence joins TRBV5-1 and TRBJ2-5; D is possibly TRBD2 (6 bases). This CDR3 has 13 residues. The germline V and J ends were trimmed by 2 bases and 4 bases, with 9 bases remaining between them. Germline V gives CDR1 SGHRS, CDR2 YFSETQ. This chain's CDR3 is CASSLGSGETQYF. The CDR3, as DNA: TGCGCCAGCAGCTTAGGTAGCGGAGAGACCCAGTACTTC.

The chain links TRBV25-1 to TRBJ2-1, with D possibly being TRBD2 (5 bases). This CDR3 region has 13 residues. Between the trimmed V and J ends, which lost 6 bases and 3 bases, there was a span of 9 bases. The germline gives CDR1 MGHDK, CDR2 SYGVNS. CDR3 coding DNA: TGTGCCAGCAGCTCACTAGTCTACAATGAGCAGTTCTTC. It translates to CASSSLVYNEQFF. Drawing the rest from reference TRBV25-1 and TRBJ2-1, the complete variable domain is EADIYQTPRYLVIGTGKKITLECSQTMGHDKMYWYQQDPGMELHLIHYSYGVNSTEKGDLSSESTVSRIRTEHFPLTLESARPSHTSQYLCASSSLVYNEQFFGPGTRLTVL.

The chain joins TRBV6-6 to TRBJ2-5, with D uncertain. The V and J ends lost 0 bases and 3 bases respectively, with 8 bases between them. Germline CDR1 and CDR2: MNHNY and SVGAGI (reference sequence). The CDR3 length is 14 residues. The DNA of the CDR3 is TGTGCCAGCAGTTACTCTTCAGAAGAAGAGACCCAGTACTTC. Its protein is CASSYSSEEETQYF.

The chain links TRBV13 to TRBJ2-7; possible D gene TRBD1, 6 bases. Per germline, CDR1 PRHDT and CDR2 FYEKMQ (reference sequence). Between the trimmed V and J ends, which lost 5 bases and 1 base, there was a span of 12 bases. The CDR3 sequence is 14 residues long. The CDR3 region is CASSPDRDSYEQYF. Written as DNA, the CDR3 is TGTGCCAGCAGCCCGGACAGAGATTCCTACGAGCAGTACTTC. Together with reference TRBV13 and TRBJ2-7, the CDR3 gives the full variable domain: AAGVIQSPRHLIKEKRETATLKCYPIPRHDTVYWYQQGPGQDPQFLISFYEKMQSDKGSIPDRFSAQQFSDYHSELNMSSLELGDSALYFCASSPDRDSYEQYFGPGTRLTVT.

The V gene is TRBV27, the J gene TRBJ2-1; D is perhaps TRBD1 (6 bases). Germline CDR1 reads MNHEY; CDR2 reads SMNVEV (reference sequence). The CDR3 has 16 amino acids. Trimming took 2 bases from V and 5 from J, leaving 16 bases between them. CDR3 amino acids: CASSLRWGQGDNEQFF. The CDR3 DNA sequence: TGTGCCAGCAGTTTAAGGTGGGGGCAGGGAGACAATGAGCAGTTCTTC.

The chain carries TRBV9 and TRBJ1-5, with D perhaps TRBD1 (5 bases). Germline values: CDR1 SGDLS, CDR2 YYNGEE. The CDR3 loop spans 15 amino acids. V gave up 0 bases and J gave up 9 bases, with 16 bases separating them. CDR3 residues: CASSVGGEGQGPQHF. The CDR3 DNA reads TGTGCCAGCAGCGTAGGGGGGGAGGGGCAAGGGCCCCAGCATTTT. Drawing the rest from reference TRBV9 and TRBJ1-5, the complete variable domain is DSGVTQTPKHLITATGQRVTLRCSPRSGDLSVYWYQQSLDQGLQFLIQYYNGEERAKGNILERFSAQQFPDLHSELNLSSLELGDSALYFCASSVGGEGQGPQHFGDGTRLSIL.

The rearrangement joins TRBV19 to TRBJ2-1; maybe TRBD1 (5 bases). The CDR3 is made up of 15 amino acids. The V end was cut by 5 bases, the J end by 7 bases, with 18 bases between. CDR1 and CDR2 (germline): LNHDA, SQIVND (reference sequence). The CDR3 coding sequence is TGTGCCAGTAGTTCCCGACAGATCCCCTCTAATGAGCAGTTCTTC. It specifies CASSSRQIPSNEQFF.

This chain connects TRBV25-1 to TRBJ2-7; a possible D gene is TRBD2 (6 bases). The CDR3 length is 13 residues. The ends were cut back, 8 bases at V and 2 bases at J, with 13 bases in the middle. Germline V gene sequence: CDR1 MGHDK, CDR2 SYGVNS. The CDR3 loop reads CASLGTDTYEQYF. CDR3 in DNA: TGTGCCAGCTTAGGGACTGATACCTACGAGCAGTACTTC.

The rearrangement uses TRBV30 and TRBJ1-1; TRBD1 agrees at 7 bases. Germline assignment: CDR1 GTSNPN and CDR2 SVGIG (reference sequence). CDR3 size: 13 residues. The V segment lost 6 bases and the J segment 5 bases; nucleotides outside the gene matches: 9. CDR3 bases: TGTGCCTGCAACCGACAGGGACAAACTGAAGCTTTCTTT. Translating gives CACNRQGQTEAFF. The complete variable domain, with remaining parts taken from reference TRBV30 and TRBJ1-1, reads SQTIHQWPATLVQPVGSPLSLECTVEGTSNPNLYWYRQAAGRGLQLLFYSVGIGQISSEVPQNLSASRPQDRQFILSSKKLLLSDSGFYLCACNRQGQTEAFFGQGTRLTVV.

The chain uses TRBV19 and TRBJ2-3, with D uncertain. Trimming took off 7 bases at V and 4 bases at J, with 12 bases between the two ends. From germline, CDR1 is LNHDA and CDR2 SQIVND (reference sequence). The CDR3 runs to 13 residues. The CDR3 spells CASIGWFSDTQYF. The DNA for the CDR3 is TGTGCCAGTATCGGGTGGTTTTCAGATACGCAGTATTTT.

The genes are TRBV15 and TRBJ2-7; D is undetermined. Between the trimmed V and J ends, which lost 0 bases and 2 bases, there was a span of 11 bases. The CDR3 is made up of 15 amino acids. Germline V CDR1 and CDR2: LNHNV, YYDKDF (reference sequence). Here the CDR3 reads CATSRDRGVTYEQYF. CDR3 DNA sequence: TGTGCCACCAGCAGAGATCGCGGAGTCACCTACGAGCAGTACTTC.

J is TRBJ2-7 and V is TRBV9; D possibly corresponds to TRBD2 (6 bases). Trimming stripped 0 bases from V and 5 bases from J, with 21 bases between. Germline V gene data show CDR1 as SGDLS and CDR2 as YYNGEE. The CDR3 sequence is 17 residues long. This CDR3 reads CASSVAPSRESVHEQYF. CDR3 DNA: TGTGCCAGCAGCGTAGCCCCTAGTCGGGAGAGTGTCCACGAGCAGTACTTC.

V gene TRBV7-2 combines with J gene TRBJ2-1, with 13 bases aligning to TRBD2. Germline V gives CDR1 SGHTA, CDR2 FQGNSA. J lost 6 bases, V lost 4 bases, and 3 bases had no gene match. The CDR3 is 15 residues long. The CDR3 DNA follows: TGTGCCAGCAGCTCTCGGACTAGCGGGAGCAATGAGCAGTTCTTC. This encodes CASSSRTSGSNEQFF.

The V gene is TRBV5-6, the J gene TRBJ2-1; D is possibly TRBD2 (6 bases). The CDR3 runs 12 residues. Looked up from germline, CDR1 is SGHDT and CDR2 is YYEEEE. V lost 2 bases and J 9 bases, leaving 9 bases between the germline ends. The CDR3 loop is CASSFGGGEQFF. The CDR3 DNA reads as TGTGCCAGCAGCTTCGGGGGTGGTGAGCAGTTCTTC.

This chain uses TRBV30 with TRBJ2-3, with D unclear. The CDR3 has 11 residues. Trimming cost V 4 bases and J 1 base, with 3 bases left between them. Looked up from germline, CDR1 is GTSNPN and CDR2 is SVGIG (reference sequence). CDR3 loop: CAWTGTDTQYF. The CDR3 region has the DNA TGTGCCTGGACGGGCACAGATACGCAGTATTTT.